Here is one T cell receptor (beta chain) with its context. Antigen: not known. The protocol was immunoSEQ multiplex PCR, while the TCRdb copy is restricted to in-frame clones and leaves out a portion. The sample includes 150,000 or so clones, 94% seen only once; the top ten take approximately 5.5%. The entry originates in a study of T cell responses to AZD1222 COVID-19 vaccine. Germline CDR1 SGHRS, CDR2 YFSETQ. Trimming removed 0 bases from V and 5 bases from J, with 11 bases in between. The CDR3 covers 15 residues. Study findings and constraints: Every sample of the repertoires postdated the peak T cell response. The sample set comprised mostly white British donors with more females, and clonal diversity was possibly underestimated.

Pooling was applied to second doses at about 4 or about 12 weeks. The V gene is TRBV5-1, the J gene TRBJ1-4; no definite D call. This receptor was obtained from an adult who received the AZD1222 COVID-19 vaccine. The source was peripheral blood, collected 28 days after the second AZD1222 dose. In DNA form, the CDR3 reads TGCGCCAGCAGCTTGGGGCCATCGCGGAATGAAAAACTGTTTTTT. It yields the protein CASSLGPSRNEKLFF.